The clone carrying this T cell receptor (beta chain) was observed a single time. Its specificity is unknown. PCR amplification relied on 60 Vbeta primers (plus 13 Jbeta primers). TCRdb's copy holds only in-frame clones and misses some; the assay was immunoSEQ multiplex PCR. The data hold 100,000 or so clones, with just under 80% observed a single time. The CDR3 spans 15 residues. Germline CDR1 reads SNHLY; CDR2 reads FYNNEI. The V gene lost 1 base and the J gene lost 2 bases, with 9 bases spanning the gap. The data were taken from a study of cytomegalovirus exposure and HLA in healthy donors. General study results and limits: Later genetic work tied a missense DCLRE1C variant to beta-chain V and J trimming. Later analysis identified 16,000 or so TCR beta sequences associated with HLA alleles, using a false discovery rate threshold of 0.05.

This receptor was identified in a male donor in good health and CMV-seronegative. Sample: PBMCs. The chain employs TRBV2 and TRBJ1-3; tentatively, D is TRBD1 (6 bases). CDR3 in amino acids: CASSEGGLAGNTIYF. The CDR3 DNA follows: TGTGCCAGCAGTGAAGGGGGGCTTGCTGGAAACACCATATATTTT.